Listed below are T cell receptor beta chains from one sample, sequenced in a study of T cell responses to AZD1222 COVID-19 vaccine. The table came from immunoSEQ multiplex PCR; TCRdb's copy has only in-frame clones and leaves some out. The sample lists about 120,000 clones, roughly nine tenths occurring once. The sequenced sample was peripheral blood, obtained 28 days after the second AZD1222 dose. The receptors were gathered from an adult who received the AZD1222 COVID-19 vaccine. CDR3s include the opening cysteine and the closing phenylalanine or tryptophan. D genes are given only for firm matches. Rows give clone size only sometimes, using once, few, many, or a class for an expanded clone.

D gene: NA; V gene: TRBV14; J gene: TRBJ2-1; clone size: NA; CDR3 protein: CASSLISANEQFF; CDR3 DNA: TGTGCCAGCAGCCTGATATCGGCCAATGAGCAGTTCTTC
D gene: NA; V gene: TRBV25-1; J gene: TRBJ2-2; clone size: NA; CDR3 protein: CASSEYKGRDANTGELFF; CDR3 DNA: TGTGCCAGCAGTGAATATAAGGGCAGGGACGCGAACACCGGGGAGCTGTTTTTT
D gene: TRBD2; V gene: TRBV14; J gene: TRBJ2-1; clone size: NA; CDR3 protein: CASSQDRLGLALYNEQFF; CDR3 DNA: TGTGCCAGCAGCCAAGATAGGTTGGGACTAGCGCTCTACAATGAGCAGTTCTTC
D gene: NA; V gene: TRBV7-8; J gene: TRBJ2-2; clone size: NA; CDR3 protein: CASSDRDMGTGELFF; CDR3 DNA: TGTGCCAGCAGCGACCGGGACATGGGCACCGGGGAGCTGTTTTTT
D gene: NA; V gene: TRBV27; J gene: TRBJ1-5; clone size: once; CDR3 protein: CASSPQGQPQHF; CDR3 DNA: TGTGCCAGCAGTCCGCAGGGTCAGCCCCAGCATTTT
D gene: NA; V gene: TRBV30; J gene: TRBJ2-5; clone size: NA; CDR3 protein: CAWSPGHLQGGETQYF; CDR3 DNA: TGTGCCTGGAGTCCGGGACACCTCCAAGGTGGCGAGACCCAGTACTTC
D gene: NA; V gene: TRBV6-5; J gene: TRBJ2-1; clone size: NA; CDR3 protein: CASSPGSPSYNEQFF; CDR3 DNA: TGTGCCAGCAGTCCCGGGAGCCCCTCCTACAATGAGCAGTTCTTC
D gene: NA; V gene: TRBV30; J gene: TRBJ2-7; clone size: NA; CDR3 protein: CAWGGKVSYEQYF; CDR3 DNA: TGTGCCTGGGGAGGGAAGGTTTCCTACGAGCAGTACTTC
D gene: TRBD1; V gene: TRBV3-1/TRBV3-2; J gene: TRBJ1-2; clone size: NA; CDR3 protein: CASSQRTGAFGYTF; CDR3 DNA: TGTGCCAGCAGCCAACGGACAGGGGCTTTTGGCTACACCTTC
D gene: NA; V gene: TRBV19; J gene: TRBJ1-5; clone size: NA; CDR3 protein: CASASHPPENQPQHF; CDR3 DNA: TGTGCCAGTGCTTCCCACCCCCCCGAAAATCAGCCCCAGCATTTT
D gene: TRBD2; V gene: TRBV5-4; J gene: TRBJ2-2; clone size: NA; CDR3 protein: CANGDSGSGTGELFF; CDR3 DNA: TGTGCCAATGGAGATAGCGGGAGCGGGACCGGGGAGCTGTTTTTT
D gene: NA; V gene: TRBV9; J gene: TRBJ1-2; clone size: NA; CDR3 protein: CASSVVPSGRSPGYTF; CDR3 DNA: TGTGCCAGCAGCGTAGTCCCTAGCGGGAGGTCACCAGGGTACACCTTC
D gene: NA; V gene: TRBV10-3; J gene: TRBJ1-2; clone size: NA; CDR3 protein: CAISAEYGYTF; CDR3 DNA: TGTGCCATCAGTGCGGAGTATGGCTACACCTTC
D gene: NA; V gene: TRBV15; J gene: TRBJ2-1; clone size: NA; CDR3 protein: CATSRDNLVGEQFF; CDR3 DNA: TGTGCCACCAGCAGAGATAATTTAGTGGGGGAGCAGTTCTTC
D gene: NA; V gene: TRBV23-1; J gene: TRBJ1-5; clone size: NA; CDR3 protein: CASSQRVTGKNQPQHF; CDR3 DNA: TGCGCCAGCAGTCAAAGAGTAACAGGTAAGAATCAGCCCCAGCATTTT
D gene: TRBD1; V gene: TRBV27; J gene: TRBJ1-2; clone size: NA; CDR3 protein: CASSPRGLGQGRGPFGGYTF; CDR3 DNA: TGTGCCAGCAGTCCCCGAGGTTTGGGACAGGGAAGAGGGCCGTTCGGCGGCTACACCTTC
D gene: TRBD2; V gene: TRBV10-3; J gene: TRBJ2-1; clone size: NA; CDR3 protein: CATGLASYNEQFF; CDR3 DNA: TGTGCCACCGGACTAGCGAGTTACAATGAGCAGTTCTTC